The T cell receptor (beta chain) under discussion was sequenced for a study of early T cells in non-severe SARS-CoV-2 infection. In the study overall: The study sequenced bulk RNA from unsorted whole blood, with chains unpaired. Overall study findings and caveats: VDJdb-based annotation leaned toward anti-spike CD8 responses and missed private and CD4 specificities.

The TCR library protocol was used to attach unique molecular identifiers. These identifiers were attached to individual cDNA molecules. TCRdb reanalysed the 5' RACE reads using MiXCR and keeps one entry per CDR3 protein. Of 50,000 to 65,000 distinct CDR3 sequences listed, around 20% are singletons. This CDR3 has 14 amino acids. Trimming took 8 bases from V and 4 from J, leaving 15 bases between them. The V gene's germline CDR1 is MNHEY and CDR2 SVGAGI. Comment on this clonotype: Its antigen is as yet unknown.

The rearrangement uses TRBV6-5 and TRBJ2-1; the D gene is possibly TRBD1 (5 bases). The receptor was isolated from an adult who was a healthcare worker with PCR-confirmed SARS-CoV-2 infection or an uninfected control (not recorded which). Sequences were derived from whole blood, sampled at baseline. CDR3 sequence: CASGYPDSYNEQFF. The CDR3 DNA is TGTGCCAGCGGGTATCCTGACAGTTACAATGAGCAGTTCTTC.